The clone carrying this T cell receptor (beta chain) showed up just a few times. Its antigen is not identified. Using immunoSEQ multiplex PCR, the repertoire was profiled, and TCRdb retains in-frame clones only, with some absent. Here the sample spans approximately 89,000 clones, around four fifths being singletons. Patients had chemo-refractory metastatic non-small-cell lung cancer and received focal radiation plus CTLA-4 blockade that used ipilimumab. The data stem from a study of radiotherapy plus CTLA-4 blockade in lung cancer. Turning to the study itself: The study recorded objective responses in roughly a sixth of patients and disease control in 25% to 35%.

The CDR3 has 13 amino acids. The V gene lost 9 bases and the J gene lost 0 bases, with 6 bases spanning the gap. CDR1 and CDR2 from the germline V gene are MDHEN and SYDVKM. Study-level points and caveats: Early clone dynamics of blood T cells, plus interferon-beta, reportedly predicted response best. Once radiotherapy plus ipilimumab had been given, TCR clones derived from tumor expanded in blood.

The chain joins TRBV28 to TRBJ2-6, with D unresolved. Sequenced here: peripheral blood, sampled from a patient treated with radiotherapy plus ipilimumab. This sequence originates from a human donor with non-small cell lung cancer that progressed on radiotherapy plus ipilimumab. The CDR3 is CASASSGANVLTF. The CDR3, as DNA: TGTGCCAGTGCCAGCTCTGGGGCCAACGTCCTGACTTTC.